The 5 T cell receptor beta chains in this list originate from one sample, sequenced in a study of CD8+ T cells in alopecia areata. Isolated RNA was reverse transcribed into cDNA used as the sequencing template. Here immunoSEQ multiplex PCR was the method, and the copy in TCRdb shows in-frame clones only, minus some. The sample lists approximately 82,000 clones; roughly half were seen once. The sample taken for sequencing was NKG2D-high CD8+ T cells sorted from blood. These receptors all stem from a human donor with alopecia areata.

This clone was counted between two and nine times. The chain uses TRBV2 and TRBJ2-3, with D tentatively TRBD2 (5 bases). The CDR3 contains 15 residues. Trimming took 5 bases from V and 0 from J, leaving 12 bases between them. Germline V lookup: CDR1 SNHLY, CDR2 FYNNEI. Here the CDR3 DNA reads TGTGCCAGCAGTAATGTTCTAGCTAGCACAGATACGCAGTATTTT. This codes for CASSNVLASTDTQYF.

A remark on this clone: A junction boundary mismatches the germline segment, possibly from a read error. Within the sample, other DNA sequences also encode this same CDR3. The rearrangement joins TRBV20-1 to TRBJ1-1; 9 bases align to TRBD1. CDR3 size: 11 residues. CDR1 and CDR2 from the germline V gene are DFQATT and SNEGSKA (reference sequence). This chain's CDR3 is CSADRGTEAFF. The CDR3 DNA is TGCAGTGCCGACAGGGGGACTGAAGCCTTCTTT.

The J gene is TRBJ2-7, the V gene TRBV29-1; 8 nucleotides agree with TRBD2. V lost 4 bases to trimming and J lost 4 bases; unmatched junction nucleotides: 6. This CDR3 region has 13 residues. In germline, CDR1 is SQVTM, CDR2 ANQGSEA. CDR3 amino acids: CSVALAGKYEQYF. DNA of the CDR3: TGCAGCGTTGCCTTAGCGGGAAAGTACGAGCAGTACTTC.

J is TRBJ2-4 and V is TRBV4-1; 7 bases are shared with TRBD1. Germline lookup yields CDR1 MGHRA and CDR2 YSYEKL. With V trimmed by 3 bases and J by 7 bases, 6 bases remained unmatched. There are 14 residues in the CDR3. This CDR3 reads CASSQDGRGNIQYF. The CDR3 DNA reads TGCGCCAGCAGCCAGGATGGCAGGGGGAACATTCAGTACTTC.

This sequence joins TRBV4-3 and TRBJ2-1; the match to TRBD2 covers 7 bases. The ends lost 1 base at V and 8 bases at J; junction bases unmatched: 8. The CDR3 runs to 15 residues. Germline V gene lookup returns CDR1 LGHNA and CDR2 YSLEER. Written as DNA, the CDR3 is TGCGCCAGCAGCCAAGGGGTAGCGGGTGGGCATGAGCAGTTCTTC. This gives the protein CASSQGVAGGHEQFF.